This TCR beta chain appears in the sequencing data of a study of T cell repertoires in cytomegalovirus infection. For the study at large: Newly reported HLA-C-restricted and thoroughly characterized HLA-B-restricted CMV epitopes were employed. Both a matching HLA type and CMV infection were indicated by public TCR beta signatures. Study results and caveats: HLA-C-restricted CMV clonotypes gave the most frequent clonotype in two of eight donors.

The CDR3 extends over 16 amino acids. Deletions cut 2 bases from V and 0 bases from J, with 11 bases between. Germline V gene lookup returns CDR1 MNHEY and CDR2 SMNVEV (reference sequence). TCRdb reprocessed the reads with MiXCR, giving one entry per CDR3 protein. The table shows fewer than 30,000 distinct CDR3 sequences, with 22% occurring only once. To note about this clonotype: No antigen is known for it.

The chain has TRBV27 and TRBJ1-5, with D uncertain. The sequence was obtained from a human donor in good health (CMV status not recorded). Some clones in this sample may be carry-over from other donors' samples. Source: CD8+ T cells from cultured PBMCs, taken from culture after CMV antigen stimulation. CDR3 amino acids: CASSLRRPNSNQPQHF. CDR3 DNA: TGTGCCAGCAGTTTACGGAGACCAAATAGCAATCAGCCCCAGCATTTT.